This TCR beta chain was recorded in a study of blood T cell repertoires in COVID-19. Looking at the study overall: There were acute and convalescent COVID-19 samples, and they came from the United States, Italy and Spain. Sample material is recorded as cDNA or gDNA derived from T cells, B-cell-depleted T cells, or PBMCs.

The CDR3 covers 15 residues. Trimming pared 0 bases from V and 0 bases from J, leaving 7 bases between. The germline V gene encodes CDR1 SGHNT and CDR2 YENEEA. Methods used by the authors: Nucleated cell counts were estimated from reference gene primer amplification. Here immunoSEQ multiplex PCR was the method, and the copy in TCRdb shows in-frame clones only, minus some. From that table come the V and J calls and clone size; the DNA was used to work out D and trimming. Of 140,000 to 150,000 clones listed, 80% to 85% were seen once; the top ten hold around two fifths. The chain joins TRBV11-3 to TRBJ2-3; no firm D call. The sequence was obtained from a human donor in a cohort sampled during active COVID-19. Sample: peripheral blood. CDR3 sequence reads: CASSLDYSSTDTQYF. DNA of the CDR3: TGTGCCAGCAGCTTAGACTACTCTAGCACAGATACGCAGTATTTT. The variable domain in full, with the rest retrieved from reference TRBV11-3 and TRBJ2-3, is EAGVVQSPRYKIIEKKQPVAFWCNPISGHNTLYWYLQNLGQGPELLIRYENEEAVDDSQLPKDRFSAERLKGVDSTLKIQPAELGDSAVYLCASSLDYSSTDTQYFGPGTRLTVL.